The 17 T cell receptor beta chains given below trace back to one sample, sequenced in a study of blood T cell repertoires in COVID-19. Assay: immunoSEQ multiplex PCR; the TCRdb copy retains only in-frame clones and omits some. Here the sample spans some 390,000 clones, 85% to 90% being singletons. Sequencing was carried out using peripheral blood. The receptor source for this set is a human donor in a cohort sampled during active COVID-19.

The rearrangement links TRBV28 to TRBJ1-2; the D is unclear. Deletions cut 7 bases from V and 3 bases from J, with 15 bases between. Germline CDR1 is MDHEN and CDR2 is SYDVKM. The CDR3 is 14 amino acids. In DNA form, the CDR3 reads TGTGCCAGCACCCCACAAATAACAGACTATGGCTACACCTTC. Protein product: CASTPQITDYGYTF.

V and J are TRBV5-8 and TRBJ2-3; 10 bases agree with TRBD1. Germline assignment: CDR1 SGHTS and CDR2 YDEGEE. The V and J ends lost 4 bases and 1 base, in that order; junction bases with no gene match: 3. The CDR3 is 15 amino acids. The CDR3 nucleotides read TGTGCCAGCAGCGCCGGGACAGGGGGCACAGATACGCAGTATTTT. Its translation is CASSAGTGGTDTQYF.

This clone was counted a single time. This CDR3 is also generated by other DNA sequences in the sample. This CDR3 reads CASSRPSYNEQFF. For the CDR3, the DNA is TGTGCCAGCAGTCGTCCCTCCTACAATGAGCAGTTCTTC. This sequence joins TRBV27 and TRBJ2-1; no clear D. Germline V gene data show CDR1 as MNHEY and CDR2 as SMNVEV (reference sequence). The V gene lost 5 bases and the J gene lost 0 bases, with 5 bases spanning the gap. The CDR3 is made up of 13 amino acids.

J is TRBJ1-2 and V is TRBV7-9, with D unresolved. The CDR3 runs to 14 residues. Germline V gives CDR1 SEHNR, CDR2 FQNEAQ (reference sequence). V lost 6 bases and J 0 bases, leaving 11 bases between the germline ends. CDR3 amino acids: CASSQYGANYGYTF. The CDR3 nucleotides read TGTGCCAGCAGTCAGTACGGGGCTAACTATGGCTACACCTTC.

This chain links TRBV7-9 with TRBJ1-4, with D perhaps matching TRBD1 (5 bases). The CDR3 sequence is 14 residues long. Germline CDR1 is SEHNR and CDR2 is FQNEAQ (reference sequence). The V and J ends lost 6 bases and 5 bases respectively, with 13 bases between them. CDR3 region: CASRTGHSNEKLFF. CDR3 sequence (DNA): TGTGCCAGCAGGACCGGACATTCCAATGAAAAACTGTTTTTT.

The chain has TRBV3-1 (or the pseudogene TRBV3-2) and TRBJ1-2; weak D call: TRBD1 (5 bases). V gave up 0 bases and J gave up 4 bases, with 12 bases separating them. The CDR3 runs to 15 residues. Germline V gene sequence: CDR1 LGHDT, CDR2 YNNKEL (reference sequence). CDR3 sequence: CASSQEPPGGYGYTF. DNA of the CDR3: TGTGCCAGCAGCCAAGAACCCCCGGGGGGCTATGGCTACACCTTC.

The rearrangement joins TRBV4-1 to TRBJ1-5, with D perhaps TRBD1 (6 bases). The CDR3 sequence is 16 residues long. The germline V and J ends were trimmed by 4 bases and 0 bases, with 13 bases remaining between them. CDR1 and CDR2 (germline): MGHRA, YSYEKL. CDR3 sequence: CASSPGGGLSNQPQHF. CDR3 nucleotides: TGCGCCAGCAGCCCCGGGGGGGGGCTTAGCAATCAGCCCCAGCATTTT.

The chain employs TRBV30 and TRBJ2-7, with 10 bases lining up with TRBD2. Losses at the gene ends were 0 bases for V and 7 bases for J; bases not matched to a gene: 3. The CDR3 runs to 13 residues. The germline V gene has CDR1 GTSNPN and CDR2 SVGIG (reference sequence). CDR3 in amino acids: CAWSVGTSVEQYF. CDR3 bases: TGTGCCTGGAGTGTAGGGACTAGCGTTGAGCAGTACTTC.

The chain has TRBV6-5 and TRBJ2-3, with D perhaps matching TRBD2 (7 bases). Germline V CDR1 and CDR2: MNHEY, SVGAGI. V was trimmed by 2 bases and J by 2 bases, leaving 11 bases between them. The CDR3 covers 15 residues. The CDR3 loop reads CASSYEGGYTDTQYF. The CDR3 DNA follows: TGTGCCAGCAGTTACGAGGGGGGGTACACAGATACGCAGTATTTT.

The chain links TRBV13 to TRBJ2-7, with a weak D call TRBD2 (6 bases). Germline CDR1 PRHDT, CDR2 FYEKMQ (reference sequence). Trimming took 0 bases from V and 6 from J, leaving 18 bases between them. The CDR3 is made up of 16 amino acids. DNA of the CDR3: TGTGCCAGCAGCTTAGGCCAGGCGGGAATAAAGGGCGAGCAGTACTTC. Translating it yields CASSLGQAGIKGEQYF.

The chain uses TRBV6-5 and TRBJ1-4; D is unresolved. The CDR3 covers 13 residues. V gave up 6 bases and J gave up 3 bases, with 8 bases separating them. From germline, CDR1 is MNHEY and CDR2 SVGAGI. CDR3 amino acids: CASRDGANEKLFF. The CDR3 DNA is TGTGCCAGCAGGGACGGGGCTAATGAAAAACTGTTTTTT.

Of note for this clone: At the DNA level, this CDR3 is encoded by other sequences in the same sample as well. The genes are TRBV30 and TRBJ1-2, with D unresolved. The CDR3 extends over 12 amino acids. From germline, CDR1 is GTSNPN and CDR2 SVGIG (reference sequence). Trimming took off 1 base at V and 4 bases at J, with 7 bases between the two ends. DNA for the CDR3: TGTGCCTGGAGTGGTTCCGGCTATGGCTACACCTTC. This sequence encodes CAWSGSGYGYTF.

The genes are TRBV7-2 and TRBJ2-3; TRBD2 aligns across 15 bases. Germline CDR1 reads SGHTA; CDR2 reads FQGNSA. The CDR3 contains 16 residues. V was pared by 4 bases and J by 5 bases, with 4 bases of the junction left unmatched. CDR3 residues: CASSSGLAGGGDTQYF. For the CDR3, the DNA is TGTGCCAGCAGCTCCGGACTAGCGGGGGGGGGAGATACGCAGTATTTT.

This rearrangement joins TRBV6-4 to TRBJ1-6; 7 bases agree with TRBD1. The CDR3 is made up of 14 amino acids. J lost 6 bases, V lost 6 bases, and 5 bases had no gene match. Germline V gene lookup returns CDR1 MRHNA and CDR2 SNTAGT. CDR3 loop: CASSGQASNSPLHF. DNA of the CDR3: TGTGCCAGCAGCGGACAGGCGTCTAATTCACCCCTCCACTTT.

The chain links TRBV5-4 to TRBJ2-5, with D perhaps TRBD2 (5 bases). Trimming shortened V by 9 bases and J by 0 bases, and 6 bases separated the two germline ends. The CDR3 consists of 11 residues. Germline V CDR1 and CDR2: SGHNT, YYREEE (reference sequence). The CDR3 bases are TGTGCCACCGGGAACCAAGAGACCCAGTACTTC. It translates to CATGNQETQYF. Supplemented by reference TRBV5-4 and TRBJ2-5, the full variable domain reads ETGVTQSPTHLIKTRGQQVTLRCSSQSGHNTVSWYQQALGQGPQFIFQYYREEENGRGNFPPRFSGLQFPNYSSELNVNALELDDSALYLCATGNQETQYFGPGTRLLVL.

The V call is TRBV30, the J call TRBJ1-6; unclear D gene. The CDR3 loop spans 14 amino acids. CDR1 and CDR2 from the germline V gene are GTSNPN and SVGIG (reference sequence). V was shortened by 0 bases and J by 6 bases, with 9 bases between the two germline ends. The CDR3 bases are TGTGCCTGGAGTGTGGGCAGTCTTAATTCACCCCTCCACTTT. Its translation: CAWSVGSLNSPLHF.

The chain joins TRBV21-1 to TRBJ1-6. TRBV21-1 counts as a pseudogene. CDR3 length: 15 residues. DNA of the CDR3: TGTGCCAGCAGCTGCGAGAGCTCCTATAATTCACCCCTCCACTTT. It encodes CASSCESSYNSPLHF.